This T cell receptor (beta chain) was identified during a study of response to subunit inactivated influenza vaccine. General study results and limits: Seasonal influenza vaccination, on each occasion, was suggested by the authors to recruit few new T cells.

This clonotype was counted between two and nine times. What it binds is unknown. Germline CDR1 reads LGHNA; CDR2 reads YNFKEQ. V lost 1 base to trimming and J lost 8 bases, with 5 bases between them. The CDR3 covers 12 residues. TCRdb re-called the RT-PCR reads through MiXCR, storing one row per CDR3 protein. The profile shows hundreds of thousands of distinct CDR3 sequences, over 10% of them singletons. This specimen consisted of PBMCs from blood, obtained 45 days after vaccination. V gene TRBV4-2 combines with J gene TRBJ1-4, with D unclear. This sequence originates from a man over 45 who received an inactivated influenza vaccine. CDR3 DNA: TGTGCCAGCAGCCAAGGTTCAGAAAAACTGTTTTTT. It specifies CASSQGSEKLFF.